This T cell receptor (beta chain) was profiled in a study of early stage breast cancer tumors. Study as a whole: Samples were sequenced at about 9.7-fold average coverage.

Whole-study findings and limits: Comparing each tissue with blood distinguished tumor from normal in most of the 16 patients.

This table comes from immunoSEQ multiplex PCR, and its TCRdb copy is limited to in-frame clones, with some not included. This sample has roughly 60,000 clones, with around 80% found just once. As regards this clone: Its antigen is undetermined.

CDR3 size: 14 residues. Deletions cut 1 base from V and 7 bases from J, with 10 bases between. Germline CDR1 is PRHDT and CDR2 is FYEKMQ (reference sequence). Source material: blood. The chain employs TRBV13 and TRBJ1-4; D is unresolved. This receptor was obtained from a person in their thirties with breast cancer. CDR3 sequence: CASSLVPETEKLFF. The CDR3 DNA reads TGTGCCAGCAGCTTAGTCCCAGAAACTGAAAAACTGTTTTTT.